This T cell receptor (beta chain) originates from a study of shared clonotypes between healthy human individuals. This clone was seen once. The CDR3 is 15 residues long. The germline V and J ends were trimmed by 5 bases and 6 bases, with 16 bases remaining between them. The V gene's germline CDR1 is SEHNR and CDR2 FQNEAQ (reference sequence). The assay was immunoSEQ multiplex PCR, and TCRdb's table has in-frame clones only and misses some. The sample holds over 950,000 clones, 70% to 85% seen once. This TCR was sampled from a man aged 18 to 35 in good health. Some clones in this sample may be carry-over from other donors' samples. The rearrangement uses TRBV7-9 and TRBJ2-2; D may match TRBD1 or TRBD2 (5 bases each). The sequenced sample consisted of memory CD4+ T cells from PBMCs. The sample's subset: CD45RA-negative fraction. This CDR3 is CASSPRDLGAGELFF. CDR3 DNA: TGTGCCAGCAGCCCCAGGGATTTGGGAGCCGGGGAGCTGTTTTTT.